The T cell receptor beta chain under discussion was sequenced for a study of control samples from healthy donors and cancer patients. CDR1 and CDR2 from the germline V gene are LNHDA and SQIVND (reference sequence). Trimming cost V 6 bases and J 4 bases, with 19 bases left between them. This CDR3 comprises 15 residues. Libraries were prepared by immunoSEQ multiplex PCR; TCRdb keeps only in-frame clonotypes and omits some of them. The sample lists roughly 220,000 clones, roughly 94% occurring once. Sequencing input: blood. The clonotype was recovered from a middle-aged man in good health. The chain combines TRBV19 with TRBJ2-7, with D perhaps matching TRBD2 (6 bases). CDR3 in DNA: TGTGCCAGTAGCGCGATCTCGGGAGATACTTACGAGCAGTACTTC. This gives the protein CASSAISGDTYEQYF.